Shown below are 8 T cell receptor beta chains from a single sample sequenced in a study of cytomegalovirus exposure and HLA in healthy donors. The table came from immunoSEQ multiplex PCR; TCRdb's copy has only in-frame clones and leaves some out. Among some 140,000 clones listed, just under 85% were seen once. Specimen: PBMCs. These receptors came from a woman aged 30 to 39 in good health and CMV-seronegative.

The chain combines TRBV5-1 with TRBJ2-5; a possible D gene is TRBD1 (6 bases). V lost 4 bases and J lost 2, with 9 bases in between. The CDR3 length is 13 residues. Germline V gene sequence: CDR1 SGHRS, CDR2 YFSETQ. This CDR3 reads CASSPQGQETQYF. CDR3 in DNA: TGCGCCAGCAGCCCCCAGGGGCAAGAGACCCAGTACTTC.

This clone was seen once. This chain links TRBV19 with TRBJ2-2; the match to TRBD2 covers 8 bases. The CDR3 is 16 amino acids. The junction had 13 bases not matched to a gene; V was cut back by 7 bases and J by 6 bases. Germline CDR1 reads LNHDA; CDR2 reads SQIVND (reference sequence). The CDR3 spells CASKAQGSGGAGELFF. As DNA, the CDR3 is TGTGCCAGTAAAGCCCAGGGGAGCGGGGGAGCCGGGGAGCTGTTTTTT.

The rearrangement uses TRBV5-1 and TRBJ2-3, with unresolved D. V was trimmed by 1 base and J by 1 base, leaving 13 bases between them. The germline CDR1 and CDR2 sequences are SGHRS and YFSETQ. This CDR3 is 16 amino acids long. In nucleotides, the CDR3 is TGCGCCAGCAGCTTGTCAGGAATCGTCGGCACAGATACGCAGTATTTT. Translation: CASSLSGIVGTDTQYF.

This clone was detected a few times. The chain joins TRBV6-1 to TRBJ1-6; D remains unclear. The CDR3 consists of 15 residues. Trimming removed 8 bases from V and 8 bases from J, with 19 bases in between. Germline V gene data show CDR1 as MNHNS and CDR2 as SASEGT. CDR3 in amino acids: CASCPDSLGDSPLHF. In DNA form, the CDR3 reads TGTGCCAGCTGCCCGGACTCCCTTGGGGATTCACCCCTCCACTTT.

CDR3 DNA sequence: TGTGCCAGCAGCGGGGGGGGTTCTGGCAATTCACCCCTCCACTTT. Encoded protein: CASSGGGSGNSPLHF. The rearrangement joins TRBV9 to TRBJ1-6; D perhaps matches TRBD1 (5 bases). The CDR3 has 15 residues. Germline assignment: CDR1 SGDLS and CDR2 YYNGEE. The V and J ends lost 3 bases and 7 bases respectively, with 14 bases between them.

The chain combines TRBV4-2 with TRBJ1-1; 7 bases line up with TRBD1. J was trimmed by 3 bases and V by 4 bases; bases with no gene match: 8. Germline V lookup: CDR1 LGHNA, CDR2 YNFKEQ. The CDR3 is 15 amino acids. Here the CDR3 reads CASSPIGGQDTEAFF. For the CDR3, the DNA is TGTGCCAGCAGCCCCATAGGGGGCCAGGACACTGAAGCTTTCTTT.

The CDR3, as DNA: TGTGCCAGCTCATCGCAGGGTGATTCCTACGAGCAGTACTTC. It is translated as CASSSQGDSYEQYF. V gene TRBV28 combines with J gene TRBJ2-7, with D perhaps matching TRBD1 (5 bases). Germline values: CDR1 MDHEN, CDR2 SYDVKM. Trimming pared 8 bases from V and 1 base from J, leaving 15 bases between. CDR3 length equals 14 residues.

The CDR3 reads CASAGQDYGYTF. DNA of the CDR3: TGTGCCAGCGCGGGACAGGACTATGGCTACACCTTC. The rearrangement links TRBV10-3 to TRBJ1-2, with TRBD1 matching 8 bases. Trimming took 10 bases from V and 3 from J; bases not matched to a gene: 4. CDR3 size: 12 residues. Germline V gene sequence: CDR1 ENHRY, CDR2 SYGVKD.